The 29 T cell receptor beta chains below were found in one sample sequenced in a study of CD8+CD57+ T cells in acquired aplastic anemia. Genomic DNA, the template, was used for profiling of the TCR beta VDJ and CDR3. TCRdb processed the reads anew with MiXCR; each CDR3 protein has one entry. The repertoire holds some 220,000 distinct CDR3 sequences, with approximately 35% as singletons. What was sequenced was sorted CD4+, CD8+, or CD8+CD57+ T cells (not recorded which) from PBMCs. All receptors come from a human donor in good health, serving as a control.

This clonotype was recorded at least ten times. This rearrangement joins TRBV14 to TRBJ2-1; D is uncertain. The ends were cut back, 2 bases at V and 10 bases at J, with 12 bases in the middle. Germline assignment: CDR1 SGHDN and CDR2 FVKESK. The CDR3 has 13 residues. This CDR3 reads CASSQFKEQEQFF. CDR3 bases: TGTGCCAGCAGCCAATTTAAAGAGCAGGAGCAGTTCTTC.

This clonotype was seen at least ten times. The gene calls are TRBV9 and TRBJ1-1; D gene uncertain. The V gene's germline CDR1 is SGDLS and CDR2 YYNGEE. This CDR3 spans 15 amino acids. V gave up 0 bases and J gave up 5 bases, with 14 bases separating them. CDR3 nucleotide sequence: TGTGCCAGCAGCGTAGGTGGGTCCGGGGTGACTGAAGCTTTCTTT. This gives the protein CASSVGGSGVTEAFF.

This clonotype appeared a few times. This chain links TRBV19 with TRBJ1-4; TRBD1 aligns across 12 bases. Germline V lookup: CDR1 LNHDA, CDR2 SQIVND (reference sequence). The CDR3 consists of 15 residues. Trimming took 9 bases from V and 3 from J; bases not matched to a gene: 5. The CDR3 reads CASRDRGRSNEKLFF. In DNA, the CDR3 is TGTGCCAGCCGGGACAGGGGGCGATCTAATGAAAAACTGTTTTTT.

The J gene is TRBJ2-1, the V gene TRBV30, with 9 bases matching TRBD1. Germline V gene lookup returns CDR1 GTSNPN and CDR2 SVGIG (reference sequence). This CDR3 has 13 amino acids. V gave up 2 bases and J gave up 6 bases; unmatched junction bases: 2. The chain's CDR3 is CAWSLTGGNEQFF. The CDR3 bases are TGTGCCTGGAGTCTGACAGGGGGCAATGAGCAGTTCTTC.

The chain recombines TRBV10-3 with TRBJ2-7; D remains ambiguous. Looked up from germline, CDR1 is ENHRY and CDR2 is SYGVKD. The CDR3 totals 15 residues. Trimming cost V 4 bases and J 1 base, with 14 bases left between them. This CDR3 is CAISVSGLASYEQYF. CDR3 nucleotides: TGTGCCATCAGTGTCTCAGGCTTAGCTTCCTACGAGCAGTACTTC.

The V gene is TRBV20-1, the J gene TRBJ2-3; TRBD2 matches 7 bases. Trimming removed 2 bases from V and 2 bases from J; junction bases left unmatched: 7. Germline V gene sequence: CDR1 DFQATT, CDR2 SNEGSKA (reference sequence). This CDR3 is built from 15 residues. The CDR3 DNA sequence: TGCAGTGCTAGAAAATTGGGACTAAACACAGATACGCAGTATTTT. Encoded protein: CSARKLGLNTDTQYF.

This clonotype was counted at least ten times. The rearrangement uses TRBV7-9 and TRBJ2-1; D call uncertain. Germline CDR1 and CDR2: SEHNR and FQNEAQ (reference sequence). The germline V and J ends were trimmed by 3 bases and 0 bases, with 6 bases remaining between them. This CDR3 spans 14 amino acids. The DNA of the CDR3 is TGTGCCAGCAGCTTTTCGAACTCCTACAATGAGCAGTTCTTC. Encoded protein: CASSFSNSYNEQFF.

The CDR3 DNA reads as TGTGCCAGCAGCCAAACTGGAAACACCATATATTTT. This gives the protein CASSQTGNTIYF. The chain couples TRBV3-1 to TRBJ1-3; D call uncertain. This CDR3 spans 12 amino acids. V shed 2 bases and J shed 2 bases, with 1 base lying between them. From germline, CDR1 is LGHDT and CDR2 YNNKEL (reference sequence).

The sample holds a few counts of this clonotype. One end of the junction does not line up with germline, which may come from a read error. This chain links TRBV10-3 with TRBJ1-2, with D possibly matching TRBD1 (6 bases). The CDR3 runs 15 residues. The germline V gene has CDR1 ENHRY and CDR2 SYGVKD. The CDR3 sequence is CATSDPGGPAYGYTF. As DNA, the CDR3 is TGTGCCACCAGTGATCCCGGGGGGCCCGCCTATGGCTACACCTTC.

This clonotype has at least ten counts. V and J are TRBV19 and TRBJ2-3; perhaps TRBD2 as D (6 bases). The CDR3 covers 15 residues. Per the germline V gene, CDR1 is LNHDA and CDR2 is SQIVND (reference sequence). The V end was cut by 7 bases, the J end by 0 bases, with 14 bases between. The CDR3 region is CASTAGRKSTDTQYF. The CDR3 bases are TGTGCCAGTACCGCGGGACGGAAAAGCACAGATACGCAGTATTTT.

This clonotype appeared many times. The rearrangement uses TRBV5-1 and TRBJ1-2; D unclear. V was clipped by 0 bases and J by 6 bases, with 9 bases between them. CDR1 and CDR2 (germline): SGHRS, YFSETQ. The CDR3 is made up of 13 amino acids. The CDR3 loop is CASSLAREHGYTF. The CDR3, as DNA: TGCGCCAGCAGCTTGGCGCGGGAACATGGCTACACCTTC.

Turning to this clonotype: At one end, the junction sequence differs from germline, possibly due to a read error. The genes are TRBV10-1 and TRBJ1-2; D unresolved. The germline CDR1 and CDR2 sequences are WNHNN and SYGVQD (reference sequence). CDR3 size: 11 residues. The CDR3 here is CASSESGLPFF. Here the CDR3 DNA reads TGCGCCAGCAGTGAGTCCGGGTTGCCCTTCTTC.

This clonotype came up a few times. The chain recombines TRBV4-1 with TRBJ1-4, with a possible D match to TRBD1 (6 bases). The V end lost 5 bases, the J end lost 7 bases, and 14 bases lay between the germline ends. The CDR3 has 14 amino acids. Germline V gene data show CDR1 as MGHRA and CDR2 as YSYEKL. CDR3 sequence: CASSYIGGGEKLFF. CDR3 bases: TGCGCCAGCAGCTACATCGGAGGGGGTGAAAAACTGTTTTTT.

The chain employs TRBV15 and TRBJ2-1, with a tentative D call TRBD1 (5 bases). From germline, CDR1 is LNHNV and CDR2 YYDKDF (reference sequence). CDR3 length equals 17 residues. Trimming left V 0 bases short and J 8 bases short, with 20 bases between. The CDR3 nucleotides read TGTGCCACCAGCAGAGATCCACAGTGGGGCAACCTTCATGAGCAGTTCTTC. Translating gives CATSRDPQWGNLHEQFF.

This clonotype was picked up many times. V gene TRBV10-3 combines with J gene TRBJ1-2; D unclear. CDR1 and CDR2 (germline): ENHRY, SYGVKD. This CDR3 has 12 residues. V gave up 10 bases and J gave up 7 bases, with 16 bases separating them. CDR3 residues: CASNEDIGGYTF. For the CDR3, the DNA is TGTGCCAGCAACGAGGATATAGGTGGCTACACCTTC.

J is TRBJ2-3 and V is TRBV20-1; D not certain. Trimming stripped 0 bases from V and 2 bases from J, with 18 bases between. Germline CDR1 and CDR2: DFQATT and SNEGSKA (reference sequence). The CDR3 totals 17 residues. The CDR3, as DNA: TGCAGTGCTAGAGATTCCGAGGACGGGTTCTACACAGATACGCAGTATTTT. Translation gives CSARDSEDGFYTDTQYF.

DNA for the CDR3: TGTGCCAGCAGTTACTCGCACAGGGATCGCTACACCTTC. Residues: CASSYSHRDRYTF. This chain joins TRBV6-2 or TRBV6-3 and TRBJ1-2; D possibly corresponds to TRBD1 (6 bases). The CDR3 spans 13 residues. Germline V gene data show CDR1 as MNHEY and CDR2 as SVGEGT. Trimming took off 0 bases at V and 9 bases at J, with 11 bases between the two ends.

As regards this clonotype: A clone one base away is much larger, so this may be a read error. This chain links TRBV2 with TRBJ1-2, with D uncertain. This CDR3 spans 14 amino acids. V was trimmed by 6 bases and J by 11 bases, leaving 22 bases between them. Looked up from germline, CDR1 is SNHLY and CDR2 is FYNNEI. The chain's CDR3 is CASRKAALRVWYTF. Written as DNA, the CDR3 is TGTGCCAGCAGGAAGGCAGCCCTACGGGTTTGGTACACCTTC.

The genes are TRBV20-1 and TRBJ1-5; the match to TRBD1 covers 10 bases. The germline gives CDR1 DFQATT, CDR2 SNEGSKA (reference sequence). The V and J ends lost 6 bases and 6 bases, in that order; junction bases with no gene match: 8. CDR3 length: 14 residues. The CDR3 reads CSAELGQGSQPQHF. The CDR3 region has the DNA TGCAGTGCCGAATTGGGACAGGGGAGTCAGCCCCAGCATTTT.

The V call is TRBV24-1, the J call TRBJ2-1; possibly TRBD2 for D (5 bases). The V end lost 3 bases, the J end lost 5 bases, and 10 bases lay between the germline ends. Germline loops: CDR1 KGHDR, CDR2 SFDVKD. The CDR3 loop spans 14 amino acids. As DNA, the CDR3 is TGTGCCACCAGTGATCCGAGCGGAGACAATGAGCAGTTCTTC. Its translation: CATSDPSGDNEQFF.

The CDR3 DNA sequence: TGCAGCGTTGGAGGGGGGGGAACAGGGTTCAACGAGCAGTACTTC. Translated: CSVGGGGTGFNEQYF. This chain links TRBV29-1 with TRBJ2-7, with D possibly matching TRBD2 (7 bases). V was clipped by 4 bases and J by 5 bases, with 21 bases between them. The germline V gene encodes CDR1 SQVTM and CDR2 ANQGSEA. CDR3 size: 15 residues.

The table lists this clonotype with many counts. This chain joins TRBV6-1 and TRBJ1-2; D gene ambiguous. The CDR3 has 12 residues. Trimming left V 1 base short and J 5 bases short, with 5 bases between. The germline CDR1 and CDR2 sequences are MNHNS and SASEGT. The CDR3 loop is CASSEVTYGYTF. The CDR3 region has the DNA TGTGCCAGCAGTGAAGTTACATATGGCTACACCTTC.

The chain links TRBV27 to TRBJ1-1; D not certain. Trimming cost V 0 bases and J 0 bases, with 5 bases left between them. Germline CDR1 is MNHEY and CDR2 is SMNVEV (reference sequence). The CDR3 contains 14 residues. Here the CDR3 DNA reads TGTGCCAGCAGTTTATCAGGAATGAACACTGAAGCTTTCTTT. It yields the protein CASSLSGMNTEAFF.

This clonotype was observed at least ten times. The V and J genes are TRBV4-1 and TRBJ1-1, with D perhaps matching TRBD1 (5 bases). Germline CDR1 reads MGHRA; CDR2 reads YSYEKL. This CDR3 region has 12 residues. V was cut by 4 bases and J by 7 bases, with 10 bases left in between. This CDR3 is CASSRGDSEAFF. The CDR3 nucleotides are TGCGCCAGCAGCCGGGGTGACAGTGAAGCTTTCTTT.

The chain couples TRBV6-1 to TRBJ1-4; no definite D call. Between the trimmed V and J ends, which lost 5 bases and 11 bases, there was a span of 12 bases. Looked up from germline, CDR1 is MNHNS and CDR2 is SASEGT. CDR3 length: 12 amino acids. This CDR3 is CASSRTSGKLFF. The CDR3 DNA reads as TGTGCCAGCAGTCGTACTTCGGGGAAACTGTTTTTT.

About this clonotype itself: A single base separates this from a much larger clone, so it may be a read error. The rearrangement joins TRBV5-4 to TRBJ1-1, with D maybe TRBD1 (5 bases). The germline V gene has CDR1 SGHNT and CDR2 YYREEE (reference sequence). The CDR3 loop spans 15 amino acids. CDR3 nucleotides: TGTGCCGGCAGCTCAGGCAGGGATATGAACACTGAAGCTTTCTTT. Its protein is CAGSSGRDMNTEAFF.

In nucleotides, the CDR3 is TGTGCCAGCAGCGGACGGGAAGGGACATCGTACGAGCAGTACTTC. Protein: CASSGREGTSYEQYF. This chain connects TRBV9 to TRBJ2-7; D is possibly TRBD1 (6 bases). This CDR3 contains 15 residues. Per germline, CDR1 SGDLS and CDR2 YYNGEE. Trimming took 3 bases from V and 4 from J, leaving 17 bases between them. Based on the CDR3 plus reference TRBV9 and TRBJ2-7, the full variable domain is DSGVTQTPKHLITATGQRVTLRCSPRSGDLSVYWYQQSLDQGLQFLIQYYNGEERAKGNILERFSAQQFPDLHSELNLSSLELGDSALYFCASSGREGTSYEQYFGPGTRLTVT.

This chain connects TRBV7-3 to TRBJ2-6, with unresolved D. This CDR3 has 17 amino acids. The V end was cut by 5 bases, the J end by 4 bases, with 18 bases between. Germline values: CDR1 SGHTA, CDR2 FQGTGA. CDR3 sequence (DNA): TGTGCCAGCAGCAAACGGGCACAAGTGGTCGGGGCCAACGTCCTGACTTTC. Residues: CASSKRAQVVGANVLTF.

The CDR3 here is CASSEFRGEAFF. The CDR3 coding sequence is TGTGCCAGCAGTGAATTCCGGGGCGAAGCTTTCTTT. The gene calls are TRBV2 and TRBJ1-1; TRBD1 might be the D (5 bases). Germline V gene lookup returns CDR1 SNHLY and CDR2 FYNNEI. There are 12 residues in the CDR3. V gave up 2 bases and J gave up 8 bases, with 9 bases separating them.